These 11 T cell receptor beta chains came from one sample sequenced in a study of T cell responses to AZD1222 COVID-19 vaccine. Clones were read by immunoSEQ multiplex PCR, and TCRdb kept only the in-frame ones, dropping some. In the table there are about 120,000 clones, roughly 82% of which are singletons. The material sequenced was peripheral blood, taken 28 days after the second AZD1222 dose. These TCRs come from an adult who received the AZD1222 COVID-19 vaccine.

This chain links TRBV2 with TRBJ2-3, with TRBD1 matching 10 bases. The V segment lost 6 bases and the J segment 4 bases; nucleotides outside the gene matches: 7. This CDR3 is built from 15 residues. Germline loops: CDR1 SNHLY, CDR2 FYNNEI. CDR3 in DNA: TGTGCCAGCAGGGGGGGACAGGGGATTTCAGATACGCAGTATTTT. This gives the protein CASRGGQGISDTQYF.

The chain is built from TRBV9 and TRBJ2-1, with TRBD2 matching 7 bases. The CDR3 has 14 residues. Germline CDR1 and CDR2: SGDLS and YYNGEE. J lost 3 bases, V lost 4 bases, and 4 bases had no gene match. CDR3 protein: CASSTRGVYNEQFF. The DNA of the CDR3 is TGTGCCAGCAGCACCCGGGGGGTCTACAATGAGCAGTTCTTC.

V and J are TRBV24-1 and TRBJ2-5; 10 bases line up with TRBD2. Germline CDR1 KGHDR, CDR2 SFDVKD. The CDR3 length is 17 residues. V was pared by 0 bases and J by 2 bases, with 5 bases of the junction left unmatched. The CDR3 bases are TGTGCCACCAGTGATTTGGGTCTAGCGGGGGTTCAAGAGACCCAGTACTTC. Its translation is CATSDLGLAGVQETQYF.

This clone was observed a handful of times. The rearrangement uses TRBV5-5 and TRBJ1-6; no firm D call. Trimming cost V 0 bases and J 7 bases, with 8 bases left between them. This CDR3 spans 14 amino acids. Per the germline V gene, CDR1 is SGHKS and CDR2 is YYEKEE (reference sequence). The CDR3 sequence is CASSLERVNSPLHF. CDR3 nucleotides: TGTGCCAGCAGCTTGGAACGGGTCAATTCACCCCTCCACTTT.

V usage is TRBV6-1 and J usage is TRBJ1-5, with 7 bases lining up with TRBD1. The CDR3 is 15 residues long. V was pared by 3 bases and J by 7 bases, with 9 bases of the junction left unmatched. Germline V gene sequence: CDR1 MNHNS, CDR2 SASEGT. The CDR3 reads CASSEEQGSGQPQHF. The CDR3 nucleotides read TGTGCCAGCAGTGAGGAACAGGGGAGTGGGCAGCCCCAGCATTTT.

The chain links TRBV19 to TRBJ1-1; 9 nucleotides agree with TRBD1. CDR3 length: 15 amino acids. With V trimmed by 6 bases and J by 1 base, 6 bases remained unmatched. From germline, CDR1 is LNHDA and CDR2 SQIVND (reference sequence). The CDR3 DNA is TGTGCCAGTAGCAGTGGGACAGGGCAGAACACTGAAGCTTTCTTT. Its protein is CASSSGTGQNTEAFF. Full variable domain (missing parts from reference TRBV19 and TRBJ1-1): DGGITQSPKYLFRKEGQNVTLSCEQNLNHDAMYWYRQDPGQGLRLIYYSQIVNDFQKGDIAEGYSVSREKKESFPLTVTSAQKNPTAFYLCASSSGTGQNTEAFFGQGTRLTVV.

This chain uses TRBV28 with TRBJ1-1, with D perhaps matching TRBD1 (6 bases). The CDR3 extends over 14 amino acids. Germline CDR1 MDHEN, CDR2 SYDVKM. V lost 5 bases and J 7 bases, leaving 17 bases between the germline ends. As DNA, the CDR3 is TGTGCCAGCAGTAAACAACAGGGTCCCTTTGAAGCTTTCTTT. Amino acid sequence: CASSKQQGPFEAFF. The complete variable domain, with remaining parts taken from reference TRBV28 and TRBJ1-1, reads DVKVTQSSRYLVKRTGEKVFLECVQDMDHENMFWYRQDPGLGLRLIYFSYDVKMKEKGDIPEGYSVSREKKERFSLILESASTNQTSMYLCASSKQQGPFEAFFGQGTRLTVV.

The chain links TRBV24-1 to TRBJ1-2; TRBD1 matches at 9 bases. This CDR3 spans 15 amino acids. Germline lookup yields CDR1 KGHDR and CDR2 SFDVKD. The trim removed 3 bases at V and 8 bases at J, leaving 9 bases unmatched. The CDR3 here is CATSDRDRVFGGYTF. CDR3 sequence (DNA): TGTGCCACCAGTGATCGGGACAGGGTTTTCGGCGGCTACACCTTC.

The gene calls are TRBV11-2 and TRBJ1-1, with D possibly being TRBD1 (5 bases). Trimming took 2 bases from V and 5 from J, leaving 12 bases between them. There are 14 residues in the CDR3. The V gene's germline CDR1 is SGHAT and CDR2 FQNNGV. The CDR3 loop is CASSLRAGMTEAFF. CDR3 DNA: TGTGCCAGCAGCTTACGGGCAGGGATGACTGAAGCTTTCTTT.

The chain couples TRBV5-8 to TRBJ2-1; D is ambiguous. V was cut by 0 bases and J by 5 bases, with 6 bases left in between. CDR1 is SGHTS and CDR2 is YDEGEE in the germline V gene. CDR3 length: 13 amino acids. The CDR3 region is CASSLDYNNEQFF. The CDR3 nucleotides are TGTGCCAGCAGCTTGGACTATAACAATGAGCAGTTCTTC.

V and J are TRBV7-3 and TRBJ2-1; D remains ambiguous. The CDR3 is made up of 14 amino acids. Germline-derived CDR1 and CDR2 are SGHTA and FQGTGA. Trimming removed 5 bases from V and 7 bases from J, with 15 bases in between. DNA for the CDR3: TGTGCCAGCAGCCCCGTCGGGTCGACGAATGAGCAGTTCTTC. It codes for CASSPVGSTNEQFF.